This T cell receptor (beta chain) was retrieved from a study of shared clonotypes between healthy human individuals. Study-wide findings and caveats: Generally, estimated richness proved larger in naive subsets than it did in memory subsets. Among donors, sharing of clonotypes was expected to be affected by sequencing depth. In a few donors, around 5% of naive CD4 clonotypes appeared in common.

In regard to this clone: Antigen unknown.

Per the germline V gene, CDR1 is SGHTA and CDR2 is FQGTGA. The length of the CDR3 is 13 residues. The V end lost 7 bases, the J end lost 4 bases, and 11 bases lay between the germline ends. The study ran the assay at deep level. TCRdb keeps only in-frame clones here, not all; method: immunoSEQ multiplex PCR. The sample holds around 1,000,000 clones, 70% to 85% seen once. This TCR was sampled from a man aged 18 to 35 in good health. Some clones in this sample may be carry-over from other donors' samples. Material: memory CD4+ T cells from PBMCs. Noted subset: CD45RA-negative fraction. The chain combines TRBV7-3 with TRBJ2-1; possibly TRBD2 for D (6 bases). Written as DNA, the CDR3 is TGTGCCAGCACCATGGAGGGTTACAATGAGCAGTTCTTC. Its protein product is CASTMEGYNEQFF.